This entry features one T cell receptor beta chain sequence. The sample is drawn from a study of blood T cell repertoires in COVID-19. The wider study: The United States, Italy and Spain provided the acute and convalescent COVID-19 samples. Nucleic acid was either cDNA or gDNA, and it came from T cells, B-cell-depleted T cells, or PBMCs.

Enrollees, about 18 to 89 years old, lived in approximately 25 US areas. The CDR3 covers 15 residues. Germline V gives CDR1 LNHNV, CDR2 YYDKDF (reference sequence). V lost 4 bases, J lost 2 bases, and 15 bases lay in between. Using immunoSEQ multiplex PCR, the repertoire was profiled, and TCRdb retains in-frame clones only, with some absent. This table has 120,000 to 150,000 clones, about 85% appearing once. The chain employs TRBV15 and TRBJ2-7, with D perhaps matching TRBD1 (6 bases). The TCR sequence derives from a middle-aged woman who had recovered from COVID-19. Sequences were obtained from PBMCs or T cells enriched from blood (not recorded which). CDR3 DNA sequence: TGTGCCACCAGCAAAACTCGGGACATCCCCTACGAGCAGTACTTC. Protein product: CATSKTRDIPYEQYF.